A single sample is the source of the 18 T cell receptor beta chains below, sequenced in a study of T cell responses to AZD1222 COVID-19 vaccine. Generated by immunoSEQ multiplex PCR, the TCRdb table keeps only in-frame clones and is missing some. Of 78,000 or so clones listed, around 88% are singletons. The sequencing here drew on peripheral blood, taken on day 0 of AZD1222 vaccination. All receptors come from an adult in good health.

V is TRBV28 and J is TRBJ1-5; 9 bases are a match to TRBD1. V gave up 5 bases and J gave up 4 bases; unmatched junction bases: 12. Germline values: CDR1 MDHEN, CDR2 SYDVKM. The CDR3 sequence is 17 residues long. The CDR3 loop is CASSTLQGAYTNQPQHF. The CDR3 DNA sequence: TGTGCCAGCAGTACCCTACAGGGGGCTTACACAAATCAGCCCCAGCATTTT.

V gene TRBV2 combines with J gene TRBJ2-1, with a tentative D call TRBD2 (5 bases). Looked up from germline, CDR1 is SNHLY and CDR2 is FYNNEI. The CDR3 has 15 residues. The V gene lost 4 bases and the J gene lost 1 base, with 11 bases spanning the gap. The CDR3 protein is CASSAGSTSYNEQFF. CDR3 coding DNA: TGTGCCAGCAGTGCGGGGTCAACGTCCTACAATGAGCAGTTCTTC.

This chain joins TRBV19 and TRBJ2-7, with D possibly TRBD2 on 5 matching bases. This CDR3 has 15 residues. Germline V lookup: CDR1 LNHDA, CDR2 SQIVND (reference sequence). The ends were cut back, 6 bases at V and 2 bases at J, with 17 bases in the middle. CDR3 sequence: CASRAAAGGPYEQYF. Written as DNA, the CDR3 is TGTGCCAGTAGAGCCGCGGCGGGCGGACCCTACGAGCAGTACTTC.

V gene TRBV9 combines with J gene TRBJ2-1; the match to TRBD2 covers 8 bases. Germline CDR1 SGDLS, CDR2 YYNGEE. This CDR3 is 13 amino acids long. V trimming: 2 bases; J trimming: 13 bases; junction bases outside the gene matches: 8. Written as DNA, the CDR3 is TGTGCCAGCAGCGTTATCCCAGCGGGGGACCAGTTCTTC. Protein sequence: CASSVIPAGDQFF.

This clone was counted a single time. The chain links TRBV20-1 to TRBJ2-4; possibly TRBD1 or TRBD2 for D (5 bases each). Trimming cost V 3 bases and J 0 bases, with 18 bases left between them. This CDR3 is 17 amino acids long. The germline V gene encodes CDR1 DFQATT and CDR2 SNEGSKA (reference sequence). Written as DNA, the CDR3 is TGCAGTGCTAGTAGGGACCGTTTAAAACTAGCCAAAAACATTCAGTACTTC. Translation gives CSASRDRLKLAKNIQYF.

This clone was picked up a small number of times. DNA of the CDR3: TGTGCCAGCAGCTTGAGTACTTACACTGAAGCTTTCTTT. It codes for CASSLSTYTEAFF. This chain connects TRBV27 to TRBJ1-1, with unresolved D. This CDR3 contains 13 residues. Between the trimmed V and J ends, which lost 6 bases and 3 bases, there was a span of 11 bases. Germline CDR1 MNHEY, CDR2 SMNVEV (reference sequence).

This clone has only a few counts. This chain uses TRBV3-1 (or the pseudogene TRBV3-2) with TRBJ2-2; 7 bases map to TRBD2. The CDR3 is 15 amino acids. The V and J ends lost 8 bases and 6 bases, in that order; junction bases with no gene match: 12. CDR1 and CDR2 (germline): LGHDT, YNNKEL (reference sequence). The chain's CDR3 is CASERWTRGSGELFF. CDR3 coding DNA: TGTGCCAGCGAGAGGTGGACTAGAGGTTCCGGGGAGCTGTTTTTT.

The chain is built from TRBV10-3 and TRBJ2-3; TRBD1 aligns across 11 bases. The germline gives CDR1 ENHRY, CDR2 SYGVKD. The CDR3 totals 15 residues. The ends lost 6 bases at V and 0 bases at J; junction bases unmatched: 2. CDR3 in amino acids: CAIRGQGASTDTQYF. CDR3 nucleotides: TGTGCCATCAGAGGACAGGGGGCGAGCACAGATACGCAGTATTTT.

In its sample, this clone ranks as large (0.1 to 1%). One end of the junction does not line up with germline, which may come from a read error. This chain connects TRBV3-1 (or the pseudogene TRBV3-2) to TRBJ2-3, with D perhaps matching TRBD2 (6 bases). Germline assignment: CDR1 LGHDT and CDR2 YNNKEL (reference sequence). The CDR3 spans 11 residues. The CDR3: CRSGVTDTQYF. The DNA of the CDR3 is TGCCGATCGGGGGTCACAGATACGCAGTATTTT.

CDR3 DNA: TGTGCCAGCTCACTTAGGACAGCCCTCAAGGAAAAACTGTTTTTT. Translation gives CASSLRTALKEKLFF. The chain has TRBV18 and TRBJ1-4; D might be TRBD1 (6 bases). V shed 4 bases and J shed 8 bases, with 17 bases lying between them. CDR3 length equals 15 residues. The germline V gene has CDR1 KGHSH and CDR2 LQKENI.

The chain combines TRBV5-4 with TRBJ2-1; D gene ambiguous. This CDR3 is built from 13 residues. CDR1 is SGHNT, CDR2 YYREEE, per germline (reference sequence). V lost 0 bases to trimming and J lost 7 bases, with 8 bases between them. CDR3 DNA: TGTGCCAGCAGCTTGGTGGTTAGGAATGAGCAGTTCTTC. Amino acids: CASSLVVRNEQFF.

The chain recombines TRBV7-6 with TRBJ1-3; TRBD1 aligns across 9 bases. The CDR3 runs to 16 residues. The germline V gene encodes CDR1 SGHVS and CDR2 FNYEAQ. J lost 0 bases, V lost 3 bases, and 3 bases had no gene match. This CDR3 is CASSFGTGSSGNTIYF. DNA of the CDR3: TGTGCCAGCAGCTTCGGGACAGGGAGCTCTGGAAACACCATATATTTT.

A remark on this clone: Being one base from a much bigger clone, this may be a read error. V usage is TRBV2 and J usage is TRBJ2-2; D remains ambiguous. Germline CDR1 SNHLY, CDR2 FYNNEI. V shed 6 bases and J shed 4 bases, with 3 bases lying between them. There are 11 residues in the CDR3. The CDR3 loop reads CASSSTGELFF. CDR3 in DNA: TGTGCCAGCAGCAGCACCGGGGAGCTGTTTTTT.

The rearrangement links TRBV18 to TRBJ2-2, with 7 bases aligning to TRBD2. The CDR3 contains 16 residues. Germline CDR1 KGHSH, CDR2 LQKENI. With 0 bases clipped from V and 1 base from J, the junction kept 2 bases outside the gene matches. The CDR3 DNA is TGTGCCAGCTCACCACCGAGCGGGGTGAACACCGGGGAGCTGTTTTTT. Protein: CASSPPSGVNTGELFF.

The V and J genes are TRBV7-9 and TRBJ1-1; D gene uncertain. Germline V gene sequence: CDR1 SEHNR, CDR2 FQNEAQ (reference sequence). This CDR3 is 13 amino acids long. V was pared by 1 base and J by 10 bases, with 13 bases between. The CDR3 DNA reads TGTGCCAGCAGCTTAGGAGGTTTATTGGGAGCTTTCTTT. Translating it yields CASSLGGLLGAFF.

This sequence joins TRBV6-2 or TRBV6-3 and TRBJ1-5; D is unclear. CDR3 length: 13 residues. The V end was cut by 3 bases, the J end by 4 bases, with 7 bases between. Per germline, CDR1 MNHEY and CDR2 SVGEGT. The CDR3 is CASSYTRNQPQHF. In nucleotides, the CDR3 is TGTGCCAGCAGTTATACCCGGAATCAGCCCCAGCATTTT.

The chain employs TRBV19 and TRBJ1-1, with 7 bases identical to TRBD1. The CDR3 is made up of 14 amino acids. V shed 4 bases and J 2 bases; nucleotides not matched to a gene: 4. Germline lookup yields CDR1 LNHDA and CDR2 SQIVND (reference sequence). In DNA, the CDR3 is TGTGCCAGTAGTACCCGGGACAGTAACACTGAAGCTTTCTTT. Translating it yields CASSTRDSNTEAFF.

The chain combines TRBV21-1 with TRBJ1-6; the table's D call, TRBD1, has no DNA check behind it. TRBV21-1 is recorded as a pseudogene. CDR3 length: 16 amino acids. In nucleotides, the CDR3 is TGTGCCAGCAGCCCCGTCCCGCAGGGGTATAATTCACCCCTCCACTTT. Amino acids: CASSPVPQGYNSPLHF.